These 19 T cell receptor beta chains originate from one sample sequenced in a study of STAT5B mutations in CD4+ large granular lymphocyte leukemia. Here immunoSEQ multiplex PCR was the method, and the copy in TCRdb shows in-frame clones only, minus some. The table lists about 21,000 clones, roughly 76% of them singletons. Sequenced material: CD4+ T cells from blood buffy coats. These receptors all come from a human donor in good health.

The V and J genes are TRBV7-7 and TRBJ2-3, with 12 bases aligning to TRBD2. V lost 5 bases to trimming and J lost 2 bases; unmatched junction nucleotides: 5. Germline CDR1 and CDR2: SSHAT and FNYEAQ (reference sequence). This CDR3 is 16 amino acids long. The CDR3 sequence is CASSQGLAGTTDTQYF. CDR3 bases: TGTGCCAGCAGCCAAGGACTAGCGGGGACCACAGATACGCAGTATTTT. Full variable domain (missing parts from reference TRBV7-7 and TRBJ2-3): GAGVSQSPRYKVTKRGQDVTLRCDPISSHATLYWYQQALGQGPEFLTYFNYEAQPDKSGLPSDRFSAERPEGSISTLTIQRTEQRDSAMYRCASSQGLAGTTDTQYFGPGTRLTVL.

J is TRBJ2-5 and V is TRBV11-3; D gene ambiguous. From germline, CDR1 is SGHNT and CDR2 YENEEA. The CDR3 runs to 11 residues. Trimming removed 6 bases from V and 4 bases from J, with 6 bases in between. The CDR3 sequence: CASSSLETQYF. The CDR3 DNA follows: TGTGCCAGCAGTTCTTTAGAGACCCAGTACTTC. The entire variable domain, with the rest obtained from reference TRBV11-3 and TRBJ2-5, is as follows: EAGVVQSPRYKIIEKKQPVAFWCNPISGHNTLYWYLQNLGQGPELLIRYENEEAVDDSQLPKDRFSAERLKGVDSTLKIQPAELGDSAVYLCASSSLETQYFGPGTRLLVL.

This chain links TRBV15 with TRBJ2-1; D uncertain. Germline-derived CDR1 and CDR2 are LNHNV and YYDKDF (reference sequence). CDR3 length: 14 residues. With 0 bases removed from V and 5 bases from J, the gap between germline ends came to 8 bases. CDR3 residues: CATSREFRDNEQFF. CDR3 coding DNA: TGTGCCACCAGCAGAGAATTTAGGGACAATGAGCAGTTCTTC.

This clone was observed once. The same CDR3 arises from other DNA sequences in this sample as well. The chain combines TRBV5-1 with TRBJ2-1; 14 bases agree with TRBD2. The V gene's germline CDR1 is SGHRS and CDR2 YFSETQ. The CDR3 runs to 16 residues. The ends lost 3 bases at V and 6 bases at J; junction bases unmatched: 5. This CDR3 is CASSSTTSGRANEQFF. The CDR3 nucleotides read TGCGCCAGCAGCTCCACGACTAGCGGGAGGGCCAATGAGCAGTTCTTC.

CDR3 loop: CASSAGTSGNTGELFF. Written as DNA, the CDR3 is TGTGCCAGCTCGGCCGGGACTAGCGGGAACACCGGGGAGCTGTTTTTT. The chain combines TRBV18 with TRBJ2-2, with TRBD2 matching 11 bases. Unmatched junction bases numbered 4, after V lost 6 bases and J lost 1 base. The CDR3 is 16 residues long. Germline CDR1 reads KGHSH; CDR2 reads LQKENI.

This sequence joins TRBV9 and TRBJ2-1, with TRBD1 identical over 8 bases. This CDR3 has 16 residues. Germline lookup yields CDR1 SGDLS and CDR2 YYNGEE. V gave up 0 bases and J gave up 7 bases; unmatched junction bases: 9. The CDR3 here is CASSVASWTGSNEQFF. In DNA, the CDR3 is TGTGCCAGCAGCGTAGCCTCATGGACAGGGTCGAATGAGCAGTTCTTC. The whole variable domain, remainder taken from reference TRBV9 and TRBJ2-1, is DSGVTQTPKHLITATGQRVTLRCSPRSGDLSVYWYQQSLDQGLQFLIQYYNGEERAKGNILERFSAQQFPDLHSELNLSSLELGDSALYFCASSVASWTGSNEQFFGPGTRLTVL.

J is TRBJ1-2 and V is TRBV10-2, with D unclear. In germline, CDR1 is WSHSY, CDR2 SAAADI. Trimming removed 0 bases from V and 8 bases from J, with 10 bases in between. The CDR3 covers 13 residues. CDR3 in amino acids: CASSESPNLGYTF. CDR3 DNA sequence: TGCGCCAGCAGTGAGTCCCCTAATTTAGGCTACACCTTC.

The J gene is TRBJ2-3, the V gene TRBV7-9, with D uncertain. Trimming removed 5 bases from V and 2 bases from J, with 8 bases in between. CDR1 SEHNR and CDR2 FQNEAQ come from the germline V gene (reference sequence). This CDR3 region has 13 residues. CDR3 sequence: CASSGRITDTQYF. The DNA of the CDR3 is TGTGCCAGCAGCGGCCGGATCACAGATACGCAGTATTTT.

J is TRBJ2-5 and V is TRBV7-2; D possibly matches TRBD1 or TRBD2 (5 bases each). Germline CDR1 SGHTA, CDR2 FQGNSA. This CDR3 is 14 amino acids long. The germline V and J ends were trimmed by 5 bases and 5 bases, with 15 bases remaining between them. CDR3 amino acids: CASSQGERRETQYF. CDR3 DNA sequence: TGTGCCAGCAGCCAGGGAGAGCGTCGGGAGACCCAGTACTTC.

A few counts support this clone. This chain connects TRBV7-2 to TRBJ1-4, with D unclear. In germline, CDR1 is SGHTA, CDR2 FQGNSA. The V gene lost 5 bases and the J gene lost 11 bases, with 12 bases spanning the gap. The CDR3 runs to 12 residues. The DNA of the CDR3 is TGTGCCAGCAGCCCAAATGGACGGAAACTGTTTTTT. Its translation: CASSPNGRKLFF.

The rearrangement links TRBV2 to TRBJ2-5; weak D call: TRBD2 (6 bases). CDR3 length equals 13 residues. From germline, CDR1 is SNHLY and CDR2 FYNNEI. V gave up 5 bases and J gave up 3 bases, with 10 bases separating them. The CDR3 DNA sequence: TGTGCCAGCAGTCCGTTAGCGGAAGAGACCCAGTACTTC. Residues: CASSPLAEETQYF. The complete variable domain, with remaining parts taken from reference TRBV2 and TRBJ2-5, reads EPEVTQTPSHQVTQMGQEVILRCVPISNHLYFYWYRQILGQKVEFLVSFYNNEISEKSEIFDDQFSVERPDGSNFTLKIRSTKLEDSAMYFCASSPLAEETQYFGPGTRLLVL.

This chain uses TRBV11-2 with TRBJ1-3; no clear D gene. V lost 3 bases, J lost 2 bases, and 11 bases lay in between. Germline-derived CDR1 and CDR2 are SGHAT and FQNNGV. The CDR3 runs 15 residues. The CDR3: CASSFHRDPGNTIYF. In nucleotides, the CDR3 is TGTGCCAGCAGCTTCCACCGGGATCCTGGAAACACCATATATTTT.

The chain is built from TRBV27 and TRBJ2-7, with 7 bases fitting TRBD2. The V gene's germline CDR1 is MNHEY and CDR2 SMNVEV (reference sequence). The junction had 11 bases not matched to a gene; V was cut back by 6 bases and J by 3 bases. The CDR3 runs to 15 residues. CDR3 in amino acids: CASRKGLGLFYEQYF. CDR3 coding DNA: TGTGCCAGCAGAAAAGGACTAGGACTTTTCTACGAGCAGTACTTC.

V usage is TRBV11-3 and J usage is TRBJ2-3; D uncertain. CDR1 SGHNT and CDR2 YENEEA come from the germline V gene. The CDR3 is 11 residues long. The V and J ends lost 6 bases and 2 bases respectively, with 3 bases between them. This CDR3 reads CASSITDTQYF. DNA for the CDR3: TGTGCCAGCAGTATCACAGATACGCAGTATTTT.

This chain uses TRBV4-1 with TRBJ2-3, with a possible D match to TRBD1 (6 bases). V shed 1 base and J shed 3 bases, with 20 bases lying between them. The CDR3 is 18 residues long. The germline CDR1 and CDR2 sequences are MGHRA and YSYEKL. The CDR3 DNA follows: TGCGCCAGCAGCCAAGTCAACCCCAGGGGTAGGAGAACAGATACGCAGTATTTT. It specifies CASSQVNPRGRRTDTQYF.

This chain connects TRBV9 to TRBJ2-7; TRBD1 matches 8 bases. The junction had 4 bases not matched to a gene; V was cut back by 0 bases and J by 2 bases. The germline V gene has CDR1 SGDLS and CDR2 YYNGEE. The CDR3 contains 15 residues. The CDR3 DNA reads as TGTGCCAGCAGCGTAGAGGACAGGGACCCCTACGAGCAGTACTTC. Amino acids: CASSVEDRDPYEQYF.

This chain joins TRBV11-3 and TRBJ2-5; D uncertain. Germline lookup yields CDR1 SGHNT and CDR2 YENEEA. The ends were cut back, 3 bases at V and 1 base at J, with 12 bases in the middle. The CDR3 extends over 15 amino acids. CDR3 nucleotides: TGTGCCAGCAGCTTTTATAGCAGGCCCCAAGAGACCCAGTACTTC. This sequence encodes CASSFYSRPQETQYF.

The chain couples TRBV7-9 to TRBJ1-2, with TRBD1 matching 8 bases. V was clipped by 1 base and J by 8 bases; unmatched bases: 0. CDR1 and CDR2 (germline): SEHNR, FQNEAQ (reference sequence). This CDR3 contains 12 residues. CDR3 amino acids: CASSLGTGGYTF. For the CDR3, the DNA is TGTGCCAGCAGCTTAGGGACAGGGGGCTACACCTTC.

The J gene is TRBJ1-5, the V gene TRBV18; D remains ambiguous. Trimming removed 6 bases at V and 0 bases at J, with 12 bases between. The germline V gene has CDR1 KGHSH and CDR2 LQKENI. This CDR3 contains 15 residues. CDR3 sequence: CASSPGSSSNQPQHF. DNA for the CDR3: TGTGCCAGCTCGCCCGGGAGCTCTAGCAATCAGCCCCAGCATTTT.